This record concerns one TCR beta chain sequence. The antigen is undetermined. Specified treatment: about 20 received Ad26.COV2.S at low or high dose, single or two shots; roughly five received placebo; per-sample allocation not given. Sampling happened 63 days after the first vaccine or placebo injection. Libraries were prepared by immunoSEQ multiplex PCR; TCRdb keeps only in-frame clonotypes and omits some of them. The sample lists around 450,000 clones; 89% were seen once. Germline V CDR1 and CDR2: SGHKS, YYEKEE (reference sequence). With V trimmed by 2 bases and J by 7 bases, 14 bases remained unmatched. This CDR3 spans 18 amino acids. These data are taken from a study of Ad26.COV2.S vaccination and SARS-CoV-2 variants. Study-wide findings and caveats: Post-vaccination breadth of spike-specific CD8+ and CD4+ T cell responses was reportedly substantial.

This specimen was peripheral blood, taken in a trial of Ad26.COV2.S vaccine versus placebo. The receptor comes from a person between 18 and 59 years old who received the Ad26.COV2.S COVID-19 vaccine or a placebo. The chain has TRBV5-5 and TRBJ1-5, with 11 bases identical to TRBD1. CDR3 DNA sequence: TGTGCCAGCAGCTTTAGCCCGTTGGGGACAGGGGGTACCCAGCCCCAGCATTTT. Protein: CASSFSPLGTGGTQPQHF.